This T cell receptor beta chain appears in the sequencing data of a study of cytomegalovirus exposure and HLA in healthy donors. The donors formed part of the approximately 130-subject validation cohort, distinct from the roughly 660-subject first cohort. Measured with immunoSEQ multiplex PCR; TCRdb has only the in-frame clones, and not every one. The sample shows around 120,000 clones, about 91% of them seen only once. CDR1 is MGHRA and CDR2 is YSYEKL in the germline V gene. The V end lost 4 bases, the J end lost 0 bases, and 13 bases lay between the germline ends. CDR3 length: 16 amino acids. Remarks on this clone: The antigen remains unidentified.

Study findings and constraints: CMV antigen specificity of three CMV-associated chains was confirmed in vitro. Rare sequences made up most TCRs, while some public TCRs were found in many donors.

J is TRBJ2-1 and V is TRBV4-1; perhaps TRBD2 as D (5 bases). This sequence was found in a man younger than 30 in good health and CMV-seronegative. Sequencing was carried out using PBMCs. The CDR3 sequence: CASSLFGESSYNEQFF. The CDR3 nucleotides are TGCGCCAGCAGCCTCTTCGGGGAGAGCTCCTACAATGAGCAGTTCTTC.